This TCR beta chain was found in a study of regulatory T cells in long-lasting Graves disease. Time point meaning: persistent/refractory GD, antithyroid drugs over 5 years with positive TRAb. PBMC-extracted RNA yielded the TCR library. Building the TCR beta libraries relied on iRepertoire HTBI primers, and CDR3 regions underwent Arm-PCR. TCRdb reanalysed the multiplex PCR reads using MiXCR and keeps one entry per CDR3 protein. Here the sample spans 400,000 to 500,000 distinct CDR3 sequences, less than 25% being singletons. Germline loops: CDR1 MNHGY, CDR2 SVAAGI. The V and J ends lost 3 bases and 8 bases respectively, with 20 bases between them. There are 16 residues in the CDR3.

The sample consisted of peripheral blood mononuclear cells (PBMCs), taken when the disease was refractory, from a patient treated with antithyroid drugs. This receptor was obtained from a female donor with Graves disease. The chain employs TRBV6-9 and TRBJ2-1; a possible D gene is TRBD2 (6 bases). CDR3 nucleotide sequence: TGTGCCAGCAGTTACTCTTATCCGGGAGAGACGGATGAGCAGTTCTTC. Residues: CASSYSYPGETDEQFF.